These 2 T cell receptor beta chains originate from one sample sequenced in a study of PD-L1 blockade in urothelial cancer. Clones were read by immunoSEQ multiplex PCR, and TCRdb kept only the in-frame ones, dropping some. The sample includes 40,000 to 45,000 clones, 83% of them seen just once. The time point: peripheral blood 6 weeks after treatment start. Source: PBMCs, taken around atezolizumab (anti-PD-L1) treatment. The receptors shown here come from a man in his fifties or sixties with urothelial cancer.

CDR3 in DNA: TGTGCCAGCTCACGCGGTTACACTGAAGCTTTCTTT. Protein sequence: CASSRGYTEAFF. The chain links TRBV18 to TRBJ1-1; D gene unclear. Per germline, CDR1 KGHSH and CDR2 LQKENI. Between the trimmed V and J ends, which lost 4 bases and 3 bases, there was a span of 6 bases. The CDR3 is 12 amino acids.

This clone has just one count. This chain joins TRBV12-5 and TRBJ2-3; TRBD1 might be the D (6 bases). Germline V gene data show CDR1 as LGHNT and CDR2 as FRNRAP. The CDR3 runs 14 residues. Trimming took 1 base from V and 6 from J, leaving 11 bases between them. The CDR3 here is CASGLDRAWDTQYF. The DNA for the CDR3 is TGTGCTAGTGGTTTGGACAGGGCTTGGGATACGCAGTATTTT.